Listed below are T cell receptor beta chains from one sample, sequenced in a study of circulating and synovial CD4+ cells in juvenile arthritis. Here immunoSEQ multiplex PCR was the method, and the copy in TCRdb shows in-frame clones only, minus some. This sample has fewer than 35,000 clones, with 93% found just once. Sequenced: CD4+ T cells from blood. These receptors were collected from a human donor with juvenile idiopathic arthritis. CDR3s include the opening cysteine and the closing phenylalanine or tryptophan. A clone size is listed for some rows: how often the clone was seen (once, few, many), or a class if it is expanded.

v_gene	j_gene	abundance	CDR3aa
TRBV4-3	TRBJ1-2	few	CASSQDGQGDGYTF
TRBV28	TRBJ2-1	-	CASSRPGLAGLNYNEQFF
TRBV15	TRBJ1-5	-	CATRGRDTNQPQHF
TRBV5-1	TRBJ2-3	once	CASSPGQGATDTQYF
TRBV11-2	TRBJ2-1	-	CASSFSVATVNEQFF
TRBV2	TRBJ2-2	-	CASSELGLVNTGELFF
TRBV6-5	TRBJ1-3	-	CASAREAHSGNTIYF
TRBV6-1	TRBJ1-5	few	CASSGSGQGALQPQHF
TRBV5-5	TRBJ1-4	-	CASSLTGFEKLFF
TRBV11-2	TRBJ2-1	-	CASSLGGTGRRDEQFF
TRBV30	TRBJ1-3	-	CAWSDSTNTIYF
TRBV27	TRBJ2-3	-	CASSKRTADTQYF
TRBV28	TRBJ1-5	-	CASSIQGRFISNQPQHF
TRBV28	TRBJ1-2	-	CASTINGGHSYGYTF
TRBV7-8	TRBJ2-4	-	CASSEQSSLAKNIQYF
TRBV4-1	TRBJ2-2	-	CASSQVASGRTGELFF
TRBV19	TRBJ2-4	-	CASSTPGQSNIQYF
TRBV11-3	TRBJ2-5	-	CASSQGETQYF
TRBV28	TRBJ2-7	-	CASSSGTGVYEQYF
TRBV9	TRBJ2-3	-	CASSVGLAETTQYF
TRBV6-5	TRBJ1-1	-	CASNPLTGAVSEAFF
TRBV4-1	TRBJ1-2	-	CASSQDRARANYGYTF
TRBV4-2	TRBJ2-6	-	CASSQVSGGGANVLTF
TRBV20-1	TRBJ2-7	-	CSYRGPYEQYF
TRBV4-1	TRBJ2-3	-	CASSQGTGSKGDTLLDTQYF
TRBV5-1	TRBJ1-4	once	CASSLRGEANEKLFF
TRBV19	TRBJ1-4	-	CASSAQRAGSEKLFF
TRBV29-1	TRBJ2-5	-	CSGAFTETQYF
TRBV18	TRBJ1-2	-	CASSLYNGQGEDGYTF
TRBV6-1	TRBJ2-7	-	CASSEGRSYEQYF
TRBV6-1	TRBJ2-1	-	CASSERTGARSEQFF
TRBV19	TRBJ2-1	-	CASRRVNEQFF
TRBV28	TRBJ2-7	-	CASSSIRLGEQYF
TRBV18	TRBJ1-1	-	CASSPRTGDTEAFF
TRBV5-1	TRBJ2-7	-	CASSLEAGSYEQYF
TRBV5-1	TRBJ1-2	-	CASSLGANYGYTF
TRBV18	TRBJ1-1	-	CASSPYLQAPVNTEAFF
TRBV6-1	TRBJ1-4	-	CATTKRTFNEKLFF
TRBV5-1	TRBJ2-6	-	CASSLGQLSGANVLTF
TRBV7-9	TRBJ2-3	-	CASSSADTQYF
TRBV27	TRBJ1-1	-	CASSAYRDSAEAFF
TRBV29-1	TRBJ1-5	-	CSVRDRGPDQPQHF
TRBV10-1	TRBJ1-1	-	CASSAQGLSAFF
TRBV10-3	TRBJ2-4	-	CAISESGGPLDIQYF
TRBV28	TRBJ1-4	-	CASSFSLDLGRKKLFF
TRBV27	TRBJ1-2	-	CASRIQGVGGYTF
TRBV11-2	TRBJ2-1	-	CASRTGAFNEQFF
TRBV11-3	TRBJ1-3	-	CASSPGGKPSGNTIYF
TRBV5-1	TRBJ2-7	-	CASSSPGLGYEQYF
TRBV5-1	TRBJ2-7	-	CASSLNPTGTYEQYF
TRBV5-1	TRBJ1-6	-	CASSSPPGTGGSSASPLHF
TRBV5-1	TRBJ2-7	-	CASSPTGLDLYEQYF
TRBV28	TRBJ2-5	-	CATRGQGGLETQYF
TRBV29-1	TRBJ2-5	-	CSVGDGGRGGETQYF
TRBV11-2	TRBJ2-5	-	CASSLVGGLQTQYF